One and the same sample provided the 13 T cell receptor beta chains below, sequenced in a study of blood T cell repertoires in COVID-19 (dated by TCRdb to the early 2020s). The library was obtained by the immunoSEQ multiplex PCR assay. TCRdb mirrors the immuneACCESS table, restricted to in-frame sequences. Some clones are absent from its copies; in checked studies, under half trace to an unresolved V gene, and the reason for the others is unknown. The sample includes 310,000 or so clones, with about nine tenths observed a single time. The top ten constitute over 2% of the sample. Sequences were obtained from peripheral blood. Every receptor here comes from a woman aged 50 to 65 who had recovered from COVID-19.

This chain uses TRBV27 with TRBJ1-2; 8 bases fit TRBD1. CDR1 is MNHEY and CDR2 is SMNVEV in the germline V gene (reference sequence). The CDR3 has 13 amino acids. After removal of 5 bases from V and 10 bases from J, the junction contained 9 bases not matched to a gene. The CDR3 nucleotides read TGTGCCAGCAGTCCGAGGCTCAGGGGGCTCTACACCTTC. Its protein is CASSPRLRGLYTF.

This chain connects TRBV30 to TRBJ1-2, with a possible D match to TRBD1 (6 bases). Deletions cut 0 bases from V and 6 bases from J, with 11 bases between. This CDR3 is built from 13 residues. CDR1 and CDR2 from the germline V gene are GTSNPN and SVGIG (reference sequence). The CDR3 region is CAWSVLQGHGYTF. The CDR3 DNA is TGTGCCTGGAGTGTACTACAGGGACATGGCTACACCTTC.

The chain combines TRBV6-1 with TRBJ2-5, with 9 bases identical to TRBD1. CDR1 is MNHNS and CDR2 is SASEGT in the germline V gene. This CDR3 comprises 16 residues. J gave up 0 bases and V 4 bases, and 6 bases lay outside the gene matches. The DNA of the CDR3 is TGTGCCAGCAGTGTTAGACAGGGGGGGTACCAAGAGACCCAGTACTTC. This gives the protein CASSVRQGGYQETQYF.

This chain uses TRBV5-1 with TRBJ2-7; a weak D match, TRBD1 (7 bases). The CDR3 sequence is 16 residues long. Germline V CDR1 and CDR2: SGHRS, YFSETQ. V lost 0 bases to trimming and J lost 5 bases, with 18 bases between them. DNA of the CDR3: TGCGCCAGCAGCTTGGAAGGGGCGGGACAGCTCCACGAGCAGTACTTC. This encodes CASSLEGAGQLHEQYF.

The genes are TRBV18 and TRBJ2-3; 7 positions match TRBD2. Germline CDR1 KGHSH, CDR2 LQKENI. J gave up 2 bases and V 2 bases, and 1 base lay outside the gene matches. CDR3 length: 14 amino acids. CDR3 sequence: CASSPAGDTDTQYF. The CDR3 bases are TGTGCCAGCTCACCAGCGGGGGACACAGATACGCAGTATTTT.

This clone was counted between two and nine times. The chain uses TRBV3-1 (or the pseudogene TRBV3-2) and TRBJ1-5; D gene uncertain. The germline CDR1 and CDR2 sequences are LGHDT and YNNKEL (reference sequence). Trimming stripped 0 bases from V and 2 bases from J, with 8 bases between. There are 15 residues in the CDR3. The DNA for the CDR3 is TGTGCCAGCAGCCAAGATTCGGGTCGCAATCAGCCCCAGCATTTT. It specifies CASSQDSGRNQPQHF.

As for this clone: Other DNA sequences within the sample encode an identical CDR3. The chain couples TRBV10-3 to TRBJ1-5, with 10 bases that match TRBD1. The CDR3 extends over 15 amino acids. V gave up 5 bases and J gave up 4 bases; unmatched junction bases: 5. In germline, CDR1 is ENHRY, CDR2 SYGVKD. The CDR3 spells CAISRDRGGNQPQHF. In DNA form, the CDR3 reads TGTGCCATCAGTAGGGACAGGGGCGGTAATCAGCCCCAGCATTTT.

In regard to this clone: Given a much more abundant clone one base away, this may be a read error. CDR3 DNA sequence: TGCGCCAGCAGCCAAGGGCCGAACACTGAAGCTTTCTTT. Translated: CASSQGPNTEAFF. The rearrangement uses TRBV4-1 and TRBJ1-1; D uncertain. The V end was cut by 1 base, the J end by 1 base, with 4 bases between. Germline V CDR1 and CDR2: MGHRA, YSYEKL. The CDR3 length is 13 residues.

The chain employs TRBV30 and TRBJ2-1; possibly TRBD2 for D (5 bases). Trimming removed 7 bases from V and 6 bases from J, with 16 bases in between. CDR3 length equals 13 residues. The V gene's germline CDR1 is GTSNPN and CDR2 SVGIG (reference sequence). CDR3 loop: CAYPAGFGNEQFF. The DNA of the CDR3 is TGTGCCTACCCCGCGGGCTTCGGCAATGAGCAGTTCTTC.

This clone was counted between two and nine times. The genes are TRBV9 and TRBJ2-1; 10 nucleotides line up with TRBD2. The V segment lost 3 bases and the J segment 8 bases; nucleotides outside the gene matches: 8. Germline lookup yields CDR1 SGDLS and CDR2 YYNGEE. The CDR3 is 15 residues long. The CDR3 loop reads CASSGSGRGADEQFF. CDR3 DNA sequence: TGTGCCAGCAGCGGCAGCGGGAGGGGGGCGGATGAGCAGTTCTTC.

CDR3 protein: CASSVLQSLCSYEQYF. CDR3 nucleotide sequence: TGTGCCAGCAGTGTCCTCCAGTCGCTTTGTTCCTACGAGCAGTACTTC. The V and J genes are TRBV25-1 and TRBJ2-7; D unclear. The V gene's germline CDR1 is MGHDK and CDR2 SYGVNS. There are 16 residues in the CDR3. V was pared by 4 bases and J by 1 base, with 17 bases between.

V and J are TRBV4-1 and TRBJ1-5; D unclear. Germline-derived CDR1 and CDR2 are MGHRA and YSYEKL. V was shortened by 6 bases and J by 6 bases, with 15 bases between the two germline ends. The CDR3 is made up of 14 amino acids. The CDR3 DNA reads as TGCGCCAGCAGTGACCCGGGAGAATCTCAGCCCCAGCATTTT. Translated: CASSDPGESQPQHF.

The chain uses TRBV12-3 or TRBV12-4 and TRBJ1-1; D unclear. This CDR3 has 12 amino acids. Deletions cut 3 bases from V and 5 bases from J, with 7 bases between. CDR3 loop: CASSFGSTEAFF. CDR3 DNA sequence: TGTGCCAGCAGTTTCGGGTCTACTGAAGCTTTCTTT.